The source of this TCR beta chain is a study of blood T cell repertoires in COVID-19. Across the study: Sources were T cells, B-cell-depleted T cells, or PBMCs; the material itself was cDNA or gDNA.

Data came from immunoSEQ multiplex PCR; TCRdb stores just in-frame clones and leaves some out. The sample lists 200,000 or so clones, roughly nine tenths occurring once. The V gene end was trimmed by 4 bases and the J gene end by 4 bases; junction bases not matched to a gene: 11. Germline loops: CDR1 SGHDT, CDR2 YYEEEE. The CDR3 totals 15 residues. Adults between roughly 18 and 90 years of age took part from 20 to 25 US areas. This rearrangement joins TRBV5-6 to TRBJ2-7, with TRBD2 matching over 7 bases. The sequencing sample was made of PBMCs or T cells enriched from blood (not recorded which). The clonotype was recovered from a woman aged 18-30 years in a cohort exposed to, infected with or recovered from COVID-19 (not recorded which). CDR3 protein: CASSGRLAGVYEQYF. Here the CDR3 DNA reads TGTGCCAGCAGCGGCCGACTCGCGGGGGTTTACGAGCAGTACTTC.